This T cell receptor (beta chain) was documented in a study of T cell responses to AZD1222 COVID-19 vaccine. Profiling relied on immunoSEQ multiplex PCR, and the TCRdb table lists in-frame clones only, not all of them. This sample has 170,000 or so clones, with roughly nine tenths found just once. Note on this clone: Its antigen remains unknown.

Findings and caveats of the study: Seropositive AZD1222 recipients at baseline numbered only 6 or 7. It should be noted that donors were predominantly white British and more often female, and clonal diversity was possibly underestimated.

V was clipped by 7 bases and J by 8 bases, with 25 bases between them. The CDR3 loop spans 16 amino acids. The germline V gene has CDR1 SNHLY and CDR2 FYNNEI. The sequence came from an adult in good health. The sequencing used peripheral blood, collected on day 0 of AZD1222 vaccination. This chain joins TRBV2 and TRBJ2-3, with a possible D match to TRBD2 (7 bases). CDR3 amino acids: CASTPGLAAIGGTQYF. DNA of the CDR3: TGTGCCAGCACACCTGGGCTAGCGGCGATAGGGGGTACGCAGTATTTT.